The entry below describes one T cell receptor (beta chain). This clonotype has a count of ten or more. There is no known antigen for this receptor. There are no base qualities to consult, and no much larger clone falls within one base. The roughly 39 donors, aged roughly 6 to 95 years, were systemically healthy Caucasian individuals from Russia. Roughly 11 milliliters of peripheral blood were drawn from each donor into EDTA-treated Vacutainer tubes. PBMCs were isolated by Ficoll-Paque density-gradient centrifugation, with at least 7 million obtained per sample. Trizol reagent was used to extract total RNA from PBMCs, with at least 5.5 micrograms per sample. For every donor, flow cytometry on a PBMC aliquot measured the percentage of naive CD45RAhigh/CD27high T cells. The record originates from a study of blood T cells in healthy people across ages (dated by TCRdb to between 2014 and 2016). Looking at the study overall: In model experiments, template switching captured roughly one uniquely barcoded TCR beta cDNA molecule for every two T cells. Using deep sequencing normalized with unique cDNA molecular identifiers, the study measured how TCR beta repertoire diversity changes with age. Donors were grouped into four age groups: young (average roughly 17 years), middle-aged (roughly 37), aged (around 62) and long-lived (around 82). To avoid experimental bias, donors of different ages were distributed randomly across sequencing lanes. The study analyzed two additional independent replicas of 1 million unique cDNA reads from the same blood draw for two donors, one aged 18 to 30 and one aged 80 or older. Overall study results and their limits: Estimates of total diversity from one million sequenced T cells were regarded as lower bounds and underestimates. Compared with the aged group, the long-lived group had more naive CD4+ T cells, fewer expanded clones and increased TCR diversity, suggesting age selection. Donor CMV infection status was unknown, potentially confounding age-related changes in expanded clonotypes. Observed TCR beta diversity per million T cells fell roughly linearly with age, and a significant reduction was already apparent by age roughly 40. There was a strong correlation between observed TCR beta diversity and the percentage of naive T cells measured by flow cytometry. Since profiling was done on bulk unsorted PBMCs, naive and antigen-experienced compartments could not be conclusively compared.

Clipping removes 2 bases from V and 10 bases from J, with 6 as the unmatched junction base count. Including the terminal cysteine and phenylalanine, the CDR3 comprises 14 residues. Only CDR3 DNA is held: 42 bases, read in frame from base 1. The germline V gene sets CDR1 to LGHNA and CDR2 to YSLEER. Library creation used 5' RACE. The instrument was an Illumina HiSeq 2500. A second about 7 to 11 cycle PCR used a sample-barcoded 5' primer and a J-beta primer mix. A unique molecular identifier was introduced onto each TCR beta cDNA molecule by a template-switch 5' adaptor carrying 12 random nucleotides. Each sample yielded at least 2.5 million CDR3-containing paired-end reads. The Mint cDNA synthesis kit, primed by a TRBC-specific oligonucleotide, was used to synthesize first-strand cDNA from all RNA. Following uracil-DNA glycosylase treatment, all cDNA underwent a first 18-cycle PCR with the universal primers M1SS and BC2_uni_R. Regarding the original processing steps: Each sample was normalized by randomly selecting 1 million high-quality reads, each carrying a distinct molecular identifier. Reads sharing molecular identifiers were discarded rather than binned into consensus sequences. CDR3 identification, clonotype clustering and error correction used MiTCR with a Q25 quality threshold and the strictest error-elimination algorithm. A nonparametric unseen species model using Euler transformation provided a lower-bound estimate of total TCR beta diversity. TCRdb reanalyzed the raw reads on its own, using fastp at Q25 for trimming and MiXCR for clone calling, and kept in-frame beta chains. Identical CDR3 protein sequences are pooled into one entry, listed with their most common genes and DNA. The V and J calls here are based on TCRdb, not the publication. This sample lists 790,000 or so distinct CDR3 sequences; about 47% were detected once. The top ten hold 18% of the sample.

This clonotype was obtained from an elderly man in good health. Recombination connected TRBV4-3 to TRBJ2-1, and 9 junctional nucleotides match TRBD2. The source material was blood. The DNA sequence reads TGCGCCAGCAGCCAAATTAGCGGGAGAAACGAGCAGTTCTTC. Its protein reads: CASSQISGRNEQFF.